A few counts support the clone carrying this T cell receptor beta chain. As yet, its antigen is unknown. The sample comes from a study of post-analysis software for immune sequencing data. The wider study: Relapsing-remitting, secondary progressive and progressive-relapsing forms of multiple sclerosis all featured among disease courses.

There are 14 residues in the CDR3. V was shortened by 7 bases and J by 2 bases, with 17 bases between the two germline ends. CDR1 SQVTM and CDR2 ANQGSEA come from the germline V gene. Presence of unique molecular identifiers characterized the TCR beta cDNA libraries. In TCRdb, the PCR reads were re-called with MiXCR into one record per CDR3 protein. This repertoire shows hundreds of thousands of distinct CDR3 sequences, 40% to 55% found once; its top ten account for 9% to 14%. Study results and caveats: F measure clustering grouped samples strongly by preparation batch. Included in a set of 5 or 6 TRBV segments more frequent in patients than controls were TRBV5-6, TRBV5-1 and TRBV20-1.

The V gene is TRBV29-1, the J gene TRBJ1-2; TRBD1 might be the D (6 bases). The source material was blood. This clonotype originated in a girl aged 5 to 17 with multiple sclerosis. DNA for the CDR3: TGCAGCGCGACCGAAACAGGGACCAACTATGGCTACACCTTC. It specifies CSATETGTNYGYTF. The complete variable domain, with remaining parts taken from reference TRBV29-1 and TRBJ1-2, reads SAVISQKPSRDICQRGTSLTIQCQVDSQVTMMFWYRQQPGQSLTLIATANQGSEATYESGFVIDKFPISRPNLTFSTLTVSNMSPEDSSIYLCSATETGTNYGYTFGSGTRLTVV.